These 3 T cell receptor beta chains were all obtained from the same sample, sequenced in a study of blood T cell repertoires in COVID-19. Libraries were prepared by immunoSEQ multiplex PCR; TCRdb keeps only in-frame clonotypes and omits some of them. Of about 140,000 clones listed, around four fifths are singletons. The sequenced material came from peripheral blood. These receptors all stem from a woman older than 75 with acute or convalescent COVID-19.

The chain carries TRBV6-5 and TRBJ2-7, with D perhaps matching TRBD1 (6 bases). Trimming pared 6 bases from V and 9 bases from J, leaving 18 bases between. The V gene's germline CDR1 is MNHEY and CDR2 SVGAGI. The length of the CDR3 is 13 residues. The CDR3 reads CASSLKQGVAQYF. The DNA for the CDR3 is TGTGCCAGCAGCTTAAAACAGGGAGTCGCGCAGTACTTC.

This clone has just a few counts. The J gene is TRBJ2-7, the V gene TRBV4-2, with D possibly matching TRBD2 (6 bases). V lost 2 bases and J lost 2, with 13 bases in between. This CDR3 contains 15 residues. Germline lookup yields CDR1 LGHNA and CDR2 YNFKEQ. The CDR3 loop reads CASSQQTGDPYEQYF. CDR3 nucleotides: TGTGCCAGCAGCCAACAAACGGGAGACCCCTACGAGCAGTACTTC.

This chain uses TRBV7-6 with TRBJ1-1, with D possibly TRBD1 on 6 matching bases. Trimming removed 1 base at V and 11 bases at J, with 20 bases between. The CDR3 is made up of 15 amino acids. Germline CDR1 and CDR2: SGHVS and FNYEAQ. The CDR3 nucleotides read TGTGCCAGCAGCTTAGATGGGCTGGGGGCTATTGGGGCTTTCTTT. Amino acids: CASSLDGLGAIGAFF.